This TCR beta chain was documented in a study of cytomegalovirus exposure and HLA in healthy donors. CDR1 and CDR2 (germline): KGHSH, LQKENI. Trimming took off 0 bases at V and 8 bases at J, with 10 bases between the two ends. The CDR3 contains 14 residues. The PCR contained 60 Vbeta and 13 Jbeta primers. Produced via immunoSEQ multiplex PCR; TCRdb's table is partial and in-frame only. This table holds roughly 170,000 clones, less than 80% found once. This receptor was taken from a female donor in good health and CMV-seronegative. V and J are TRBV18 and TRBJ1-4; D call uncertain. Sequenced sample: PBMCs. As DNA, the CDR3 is TGTGCCAGCTCACCACCGATGACACGCGAAAAACTGTTTTTT. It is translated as CASSPPMTREKLFF.